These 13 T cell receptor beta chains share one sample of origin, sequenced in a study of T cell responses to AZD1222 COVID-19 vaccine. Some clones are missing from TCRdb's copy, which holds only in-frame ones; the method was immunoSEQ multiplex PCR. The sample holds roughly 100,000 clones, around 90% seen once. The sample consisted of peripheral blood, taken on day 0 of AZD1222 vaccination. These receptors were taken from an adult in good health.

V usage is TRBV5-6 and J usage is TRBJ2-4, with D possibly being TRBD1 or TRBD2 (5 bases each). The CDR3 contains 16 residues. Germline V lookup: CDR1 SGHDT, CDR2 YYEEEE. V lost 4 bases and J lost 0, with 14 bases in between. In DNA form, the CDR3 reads TGTGCCAGCAGCCTAGGGACCGAACTAGCCAAAAACATTCAGTACTTC. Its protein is CASSLGTELAKNIQYF.

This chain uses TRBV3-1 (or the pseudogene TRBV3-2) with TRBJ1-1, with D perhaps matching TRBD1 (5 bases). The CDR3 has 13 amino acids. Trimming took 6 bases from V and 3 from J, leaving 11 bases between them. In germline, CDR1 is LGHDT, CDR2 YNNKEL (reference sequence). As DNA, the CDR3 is TGTGCCAGCAGTCTAGGGGCGTACACTGAAGCTTTCTTT. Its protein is CASSLGAYTEAFF.

CDR3 nucleotide sequence: TGCGCCAGCAGCCAAGTGCTTCCTAGCGGGAGTAATGAGCAGTTCTTC. Its translation: CASSQVLPSGSNEQFF. The chain is built from TRBV4-1 and TRBJ2-1, with 10 bases lining up with TRBD2. The V gene's germline CDR1 is MGHRA and CDR2 YSYEKL. V gave up 1 base and J gave up 7 bases; unmatched junction bases: 7. CDR3 length: 16 amino acids.

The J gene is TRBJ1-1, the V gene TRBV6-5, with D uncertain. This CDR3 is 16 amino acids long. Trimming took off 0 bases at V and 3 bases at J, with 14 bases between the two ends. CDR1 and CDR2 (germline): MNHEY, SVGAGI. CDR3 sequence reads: CASSYSGIGSDTEAFF. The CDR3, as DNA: TGTGCCAGCAGTTACTCAGGGATCGGATCGGACACTGAAGCTTTCTTT.

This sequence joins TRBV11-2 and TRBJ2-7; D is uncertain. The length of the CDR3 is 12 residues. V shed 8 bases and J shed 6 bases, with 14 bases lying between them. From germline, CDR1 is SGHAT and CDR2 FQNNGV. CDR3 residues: CASCLGEAEQYF. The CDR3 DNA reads TGTGCCAGCTGCCTTGGAGAGGCCGAGCAGTACTTC.

CDR3 protein: CASSQFGGRRYNEQFF. As DNA, the CDR3 is TGTGCCAGCAGCCAATTTGGCGGGAGACGCTACAATGAGCAGTTCTTC. This chain joins TRBV3-1 (or the pseudogene TRBV3-2) and TRBJ2-1; TRBD2 aligns across 7 bases. The CDR3 is 16 amino acids. With 2 bases clipped from V and 3 bases from J, the junction kept 7 bases outside the gene matches. From germline, CDR1 is LGHDT and CDR2 YNNKEL (reference sequence).

CDR3 nucleotides: TGTGCCAGCAGCCCCGGGGACAGGGGGGGATTCGTTGAAAAACTGTTTTTT. It codes for CASSPGDRGGFVEKLFF. The chain has TRBV7-9 and TRBJ1-4; 11 nucleotides agree with TRBD1. CDR1 and CDR2 (germline): SEHNR, FQNEAQ (reference sequence). There are 17 residues in the CDR3. V dropped 5 bases and J dropped 7; count of bases not matched to a gene: 12.

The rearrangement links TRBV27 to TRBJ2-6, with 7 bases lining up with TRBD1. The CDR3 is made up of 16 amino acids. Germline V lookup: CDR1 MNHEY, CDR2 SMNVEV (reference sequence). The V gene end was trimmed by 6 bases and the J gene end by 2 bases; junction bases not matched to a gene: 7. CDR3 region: CASRNLGQAGANVLTF. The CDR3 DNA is TGTGCCAGCAGAAACCTTGGACAGGCTGGGGCCAACGTCCTGACTTTC.

The CDR3 nucleotides are TGTGCCAGCGCCACCAGGGGGAATCAGCCCCAGCATTTT. It yields the protein CASATRGNQPQHF. The V gene is TRBV28, the J gene TRBJ1-5; 7 nucleotides agree with TRBD1. CDR3 size: 13 residues. V shed 8 bases, J shed 4 bases, and the junction held 5 bases outside the gene matches. The germline gives CDR1 MDHEN, CDR2 SYDVKM.

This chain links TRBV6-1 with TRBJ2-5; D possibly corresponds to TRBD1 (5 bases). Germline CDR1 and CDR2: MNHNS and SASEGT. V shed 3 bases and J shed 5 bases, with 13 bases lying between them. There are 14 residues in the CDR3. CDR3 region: CASSDPGRGETQYF. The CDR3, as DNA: TGTGCCAGCAGTGATCCCGGAAGGGGTGAGACCCAGTACTTC.

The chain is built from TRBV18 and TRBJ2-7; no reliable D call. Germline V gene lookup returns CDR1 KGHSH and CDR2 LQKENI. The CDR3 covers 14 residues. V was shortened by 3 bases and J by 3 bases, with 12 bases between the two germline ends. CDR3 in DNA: TGTGCCAGCTCACCTCGCGACGAATACTACGAGCAGTACTTC. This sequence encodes CASSPRDEYYEQYF.

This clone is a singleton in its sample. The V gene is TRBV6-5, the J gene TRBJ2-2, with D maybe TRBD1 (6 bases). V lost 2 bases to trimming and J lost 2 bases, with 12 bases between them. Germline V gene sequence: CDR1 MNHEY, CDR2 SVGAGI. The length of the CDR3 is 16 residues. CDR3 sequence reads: CASSYLMGANTGELFF. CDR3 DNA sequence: TGTGCCAGCAGTTACCTGATGGGGGCCAACACCGGGGAGCTGTTTTTT.

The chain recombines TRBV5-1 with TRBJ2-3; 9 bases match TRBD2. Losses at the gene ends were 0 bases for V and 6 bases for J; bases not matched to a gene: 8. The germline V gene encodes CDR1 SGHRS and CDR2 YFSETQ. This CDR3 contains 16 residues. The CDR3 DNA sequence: TGCGCCAGCAGCTTGGCGGCTAGCGGGAAGGGGGATACGCAGTATTTT. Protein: CASSLAASGKGDTQYF.